This T cell receptor (beta chain) was recorded in a study of cytomegalovirus exposure and HLA in healthy donors. The PCR employed 60 Vbeta primers together with 13 Jbeta primers. Clones were sequenced by immunoSEQ multiplex PCR, and TCRdb holds only the in-frame ones, with some missing. The repertoire holds some 67,000 clones, with around 87% as singletons. This clone was recorded once. Per the germline V gene, CDR1 is KGHSH and CDR2 is LQKENI. This CDR3 is built from 15 residues. Trimming pared 1 base from V and 6 bases from J, leaving 16 bases between. The V and J genes are TRBV18 and TRBJ2-7; possibly TRBD2 for D (5 bases). The specimen sequenced was PBMCs. This receptor was identified in a woman aged 25 to 39 in good health and CMV-seropositive. DNA of the CDR3: TGTGCCAGCTCACCACTCGGGAACTCCCTTGGCGAGCAGTACTTC. Its protein product is CASSPLGNSLGEQYF. The variable domain in full, completed from reference TRBV18 and TRBJ2-7, reads NAGVMQNPRHLVRRRGQEARLRCSPMKGHSHVYWYRQLPEEGLKFMVYLQKENIIDESGMPKERFSAEFPKEGPSILRIQQVVRGDSAAYFCASSPLGNSLGEQYFGPGTRLTVT.